Following are 11 T cell receptor beta chains from one sample sequenced in a study of cytomegalovirus exposure and HLA in healthy donors. The table came from immunoSEQ multiplex PCR; TCRdb's copy has only in-frame clones and leaves some out. The sample comprises 140,000 or so clones, approximately 90% of which are singletons, and 0.6% to 0.85% rests with the top ten. The sample taken for sequencing was PBMCs. Receptors were obtained from a man between 18 and 29 years old in good health and CMV-seronegative.

The genes are TRBV5-1 and TRBJ2-7; possible D gene TRBD2, 6 bases. The CDR3 extends over 15 amino acids. Germline V gene lookup returns CDR1 SGHRS and CDR2 YFSETQ. V was pared by 0 bases and J by 3 bases, with 13 bases between. CDR3 nucleotide sequence: TGCGCCAGCAGCTTGGTCCGGGGGACCGGCTACGAGCAGTACTTC. It encodes CASSLVRGTGYEQYF.

The V call is TRBV15, the J call TRBJ2-7; 7 positions match TRBD1. This CDR3 comprises 15 residues. Trimming at V came to 5 bases and at J to 0 bases, leaving 7 bases not matched to a gene. The V gene's germline CDR1 is LNHNV and CDR2 YYDKDF (reference sequence). CDR3 coding DNA: TGTGCCACCAGCTTCTCCGGGACAGACTCCTACGAGCAGTACTTC. This translates into CATSFSGTDSYEQYF.

The chain links TRBV7-9 to TRBJ2-7, with TRBD2 identical over 7 bases. The CDR3 runs 14 residues. Germline values: CDR1 SEHNR, CDR2 FQNEAQ (reference sequence). Trimming cost V 5 bases and J 4 bases; bases outside gene matches: 8. The CDR3 loop reads CASSPPFSGYEQYF. The CDR3 coding sequence is TGTGCCAGCAGCCCCCCCTTTAGCGGGTACGAGCAGTACTTC.

The chain employs TRBV11-3 and TRBJ2-5; 7 nucleotides line up with TRBD2. CDR3 size: 15 residues. Germline V gives CDR1 SGHNT, CDR2 YENEEA. With 3 bases clipped from V and 4 bases from J, the junction kept 8 bases outside the gene matches. The CDR3 loop is CASSLGRDFGETQYF. The CDR3 bases are TGTGCCAGCAGCTTGGGGAGGGACTTCGGAGAGACCCAGTACTTC.

The chain combines TRBV5-6 with TRBJ1-2; D remains unclear. There are 17 residues in the CDR3. Trimming stripped 4 bases from V and 5 bases from J, with 24 bases between. Germline loops: CDR1 SGHDT, CDR2 YYEEEE. The CDR3 DNA follows: TGTGCCAGCAGCGCCCCCCGGGATTATCAAGATGGATATGGCTACACCTTC. Its protein product is CASSAPRDYQDGYGYTF.

As concerns this clone: A junction end diverges from the germline sequence, so it may reflect a read error. The chain employs TRBV6-1 and TRBJ1-2; D possibly corresponds to TRBD1 (5 bases). Germline V CDR1 and CDR2: MNHNS, SASEGT. This CDR3 spans 11 amino acids. CDR3 nucleotides: TGTGCCAGCGGGGCCAGTTTACTCATATTCTTC. Residues: CASGASLLIFF.

The chain uses TRBV5-1 and TRBJ2-5, with 9 bases that match TRBD1. This CDR3 contains 14 residues. Germline CDR1 reads SGHRS; CDR2 reads YFSETQ. V trimming: 4 bases; J trimming: 5 bases; junction bases outside the gene matches: 6. The CDR3 DNA reads TGCGCCAGCAGCCAACACAGGGGGCGTGAGACCCAGTACTTC. This codes for CASSQHRGRETQYF.

J is TRBJ2-7 and V is TRBV5-4; 8 bases are a match to TRBD1. The length of the CDR3 is 14 residues. Germline assignment: CDR1 SGHNT and CDR2 YYREEE (reference sequence). With 3 bases clipped from V and 3 bases from J, the junction kept 5 bases outside the gene matches. Written as DNA, the CDR3 is TGTGCCAGCAGCTCACAACAGGGGGTCTACGAGCAGTACTTC. Residues: CASSSQQGVYEQYF. The variable domain in full, with the rest retrieved from reference TRBV5-4 and TRBJ2-7, is ETGVTQSPTHLIKTRGQQVTLRCSSQSGHNTVSWYQQALGQGPQFIFQYYREEENGRGNFPPRFSGLQFPNYSSELNVNALELDDSALYLCASSSQQGVYEQYFGPGTRLTVT.

This clone was picked up one time. The chain recombines TRBV5-6 with TRBJ1-1, with 7 bases fitting TRBD1. The V gene end was trimmed by 1 base and the J gene end by 0 bases; junction bases not matched to a gene: 12. Per germline, CDR1 SGHDT and CDR2 YYEEEE. The CDR3 spans 18 residues. CDR3 protein: CASSLPDRPEILNTEAFF. The DNA of the CDR3 is TGTGCCAGCAGCTTGCCGGACAGGCCAGAAATATTGAACACTGAAGCTTTCTTT.

Remarks on this clone: This CDR3 is also generated by other DNA sequences in the sample. The gene calls are TRBV7-2 and TRBJ1-5, with D unresolved. The CDR3 runs 13 residues. Deletions cut 2 bases from V and 2 bases from J, with 4 bases between. Germline values: CDR1 SGHTA, CDR2 FQGNSA. CDR3 sequence (DNA): TGTGCCAGCAGCTTACGTGGCAATCAGCCCCAGCATTTT. Protein: CASSLRGNQPQHF.

This CDR3 reads CAWSVSNLYQPQHF. CDR3 coding DNA: TGTGCCTGGAGTGTTAGTAATCTTTATCAGCCCCAGCATTTT. This chain links TRBV30 with TRBJ1-5, with D unclear. CDR1 GTSNPN and CDR2 SVGIG come from the germline V gene (reference sequence). V lost 0 bases and J lost 5, with 11 bases in between. The CDR3 loop spans 14 amino acids.